The rows below give T cell receptor beta chains drawn from one sample of a study of blood T cell repertoires in COVID-19. The table came from immunoSEQ multiplex PCR; TCRdb's copy has only in-frame clones and leaves some out. Of under 200,000 clones detected, approximately 90% appear once; the ten largest clones hold 2% to 3%. The sample comprised peripheral blood. These receptors were taken from a man aged 18 to 29 with acute or convalescent COVID-19. Both conserved end residues are part of each CDR3. D genes are given only for firm matches. Clone size is given for some rows only: seen once, a few or many times, or a class if the clone is expanded.

J gene	clone size	V gene	D gene	CDR3 protein	CDR3 DNA
TRBJ1-4	-	TRBV5-6	TRBD1	CASSTTGGNEKLFF	TGTGCCAGCAGCACCACAGGGGGCAATGAAAAACTGTTTTTT
TRBJ2-1	-	TRBV19	-	CASRLDFENEQFF	TGTGCCAGCCGACTAGATTTTGAGAATGAGCAGTTCTTC
TRBJ2-3	-	TRBV10-3	TRBD1	CAISEAPPTGEHTDTQYF	TGTGCCATCAGTGAGGCGCCCCCGACAGGGGAACACACAGATACGCAGTATTTT
TRBJ1-5	few	TRBV27	TRBD1	CASSPTGTGGRQPQHF	TGTGCCAGCAGTCCGACCGGGACAGGGGGTCGTCAGCCCCAGCATTTT
TRBJ2-5	-	TRBV19	-	CASSPQTGYPQETQYF	TGTGCCAGTAGTCCCCAAACGGGGTACCCGCAGGAGACCCAGTACTTC
TRBJ1-2	-	TRBV6-5	TRBD1	CASTSHVQGASYTF	TGTGCCAGCACCTCGCATGTCCAGGGGGCGAGCTACACCTTC
TRBJ1-1	-	TRBV21-1	-	CASCTGGTEAFF	TGTGCCAGCTGCACAGGGGGCACTGAAGCTTTCTTT
TRBJ2-7	-	TRBV19	-	CASMIAAGSANSYEQYF	TGTGCCAGCATGATAGCGGCGGGGTCAGCGAATTCCTACGAGCAGTACTTC
TRBJ2-1	-	TRBV7-7	TRBD2	CASSKGTSGRVNEQFF	TGTGCCAGCAGCAAAGGGACTAGCGGGAGAGTCAATGAGCAGTTCTTC
TRBJ2-7	-	TRBV6-5	TRBD2	CASINPRGMQYF	TGTGCCAGCATTAACCCGCGGGGGATGCAGTACTTC
TRBJ1-1	-	TRBV4-1	TRBD1	CASSKTGNSELNTEAFF	TGCGCCAGCAGCAAGACAGGGAATAGCGAGCTAAACACTGAAGCTTTCTTT
TRBJ1-4	-	TRBV7-9	-	CASSPLSATNEKLFF	TGTGCCAGCAGCCCTCTCAGCGCAACTAATGAAAAACTGTTTTTT
TRBJ1-5	-	TRBV19	-	CASSIRTGGLRSNQPQHF	TGTGCCAGTAGTATTCGGACCGGGGGATTGAGGAGCAATCAGCCCCAGCATTTT
TRBJ2-1	-	TRBV30	TRBD2	CACRLAGPYNEQFF	TGTGCCTGTCGACTAGCGGGGCCCTACAATGAGCAGTTCTTC
TRBJ1-3	once	TRBV29-1	TRBD1	CSAETGVGNTIYF	TGCAGCGCTGAAACAGGGGTTGGAAACACCATATATTTT
TRBJ2-3	-	TRBV12-5	TRBD2	CASGSGGPGADTQYF	TGTGCTAGTGGATCGGGAGGGCCTGGGGCAGATACGCAGTATTTT
TRBJ1-4	-	TRBV19	-	CASSLRPNEKLFF	TGTGCCAGTAGTTTGAGGCCTAATGAAAAACTGTTTTTT
TRBJ2-5	-	TRBV25-1	-	CASSEGRRVGQETQYF	TGTGCCAGCAGTGAAGGGAGACGAGTAGGCCAAGAGACCCAGTACTTC
TRBJ2-1	-	TRBV24-1	-	CATSDYSMSSYNEQFF	TGTGCCACCAGTGATTACAGCATGAGCTCCTACAATGAGCAGTTCTTC
TRBJ2-7	-	TRBV6-5	TRBD1	CASRQGGAFYEQYF	TGTGCCAGCAGACAGGGGGGTGCCTTTTACGAGCAGTACTTC
TRBJ1-2	-	TRBV3-1/TRBV3-2	-	CASSQAQGLAPYGYTF	TGTGCCAGCAGCCAAGCCCAGGGATTGGCCCCTTATGGCTACACCTTC
TRBJ1-2	-	TRBV7-8	-	CASSLVRGGQSNYGYTF	TGTGCCAGCAGCTTAGTAAGGGGCGGACAGTCTAACTATGGCTACACCTTC
TRBJ1-2	-	TRBV10-3	-	CAISESERGNYGYTF	TGTGCCATCAGTGAGTCTGAAAGGGGAAACTATGGCTACACCTTC
TRBJ1-2	-	TRBV27	TRBD1	CASSYRGIYGYTF	TGTGCCAGCAGTTACAGGGGGATTTATGGCTACACCTTC
TRBJ1-6	-	TRBV5-1	-	CASRRGEQPNNSPLHF	TGCGCCAGCAGGCGGGGGGAACAGCCGAATAATTCACCCCTCCACTTT
TRBJ1-4	-	TRBV15	-	CATSFRRGEKLFF	TGTGCCACCAGCTTCCGACGAGGGGAAAAACTGTTTTTT
TRBJ2-4	-	TRBV30	TRBD2	CAWSAGTSGSGSLF	TGTGCCTGGAGTGCAGGGACTAGCGGGAGTGGGTCCCTTTTC
TRBJ1-6	-	TRBV6-5	-	CASGRGNLGGSPLHF	TGTGCCAGCGGGCGGGGTAATCTGGGTGGTTCACCCCTCCACTTT
TRBJ1-2	-	TRBV5-6	-	CASSLARGVGGYTF	TGTGCCAGCAGCTTGGCCCGGGGAGTCGGGGGCTACACCTTC
TRBJ1-1	few	TRBV11-2	-	CASSLQGQDTEAFF	TGTGCCAGCAGCTTACAGGGTCAGGACACTGAAGCTTTCTTT
TRBJ2-5	-	TRBV11-3	-	CASSLGPGLETQYF	TGTGCCAGCAGCTTAGGACCGGGGTTGGAGACCCAGTACTTC
TRBJ2-7	-	TRBV5-1	TRBD2	CASSSGGAYEQYF	TGCGCCAGCAGTAGCGGGGGGGCCTACGAGCAGTACTTC
TRBJ2-6	-	TRBV5-1	-	CASSLSGSGANVLTF	TGCGCCAGCAGCTTGTCGGGGTCTGGGGCCAACGTCCTGACTTTC
TRBJ2-1	-	TRBV7-2	TRBD2	CASSYLAGIYNEQFF	TGTGCCAGCAGCTACCTAGCGGGGATTTACAATGAGCAGTTCTTC
TRBJ1-1	-	TRBV7-2	-	CANTAGVGALNTEAFF	TGTGCCAACACTGCCGGGGTTGGCGCTTTGAACACTGAAGCTTTCTTT
TRBJ2-1	-	TRBV11-3	-	CASSPPGHTYNEQFF	TGTGCCAGCAGCCCCCCAGGGCATACCTACAATGAGCAGTTCTTC
TRBJ2-3	-	TRBV20-1	TRBD2	CSASDGGVQDTQYF	TGCAGTGCTAGTGACGGGGGGGTGCAGGATACGCAGTATTTT
TRBJ1-5	-	TRBV15	-	CATSRFSFGSNQPQHF	TGTGCCACCAGCAGATTTAGTTTCGGGAGCAATCAGCCCCAGCATTTT
TRBJ2-1	-	TRBV10-1	-	CASSEEGGLDNEQFF	TGCGCCAGCAGTGAGGAGGGCGGCCTGGACAATGAGCAGTTCTTC
TRBJ1-2	-	TRBV5-6	TRBD1	CASSPPGTGNYGYTF	TGTGCCAGCAGCCCCCCAGGGACAGGGAACTATGGCTACACCTTC
TRBJ2-3	-	TRBV29-1	TRBD2	CSVAGGHTDTQYF	TGCAGCGTCGCGGGAGGGCACACAGATACGCAGTATTTT
TRBJ1-4	-	TRBV25-1	-	CASSQGIVGEKLFF	TGTGCCAGCAGTCAGGGGATTGTGGGCGAAAAACTGTTTTTT
TRBJ1-5	-	TRBV20-1	-	CSASKSAQDQPQHF	TGCAGTGCTAGTAAGTCGGCACAGGATCAGCCCCAGCATTTT
TRBJ1-1	-	TRBV12-5	-	CASGSPQGEAFF	TGTGCTAGTGGCTCACCTCAGGGTGAAGCTTTCTTT
TRBJ2-3	-	TRBV5-1	-	CASSSSGDITDTQYF	TGCGCCAGCAGCTCATCAGGGGATATCACAGATACGCAGTATTTT
TRBJ2-4	-	TRBV28	-	CASPGSTGDIQYF	TGTGCCTCGCCGGGGTCCACGGGGGACATTCAGTACTTC
TRBJ2-1	-	TRBV24-1	-	CATSDSPQGINEQFF	TGTGCCACCAGTGATTCCCCTCAGGGGATAAATGAGCAGTTCTTC
TRBJ1-6	-	TRBV15	-	CATSRDSFGSPLHF	TGTGCCACCAGCAGAGACAGCTTCGGGTCACCCCTCCACTTT
TRBJ1-5	-	TRBV18	-	CASSPTVNQPQHF	TGTGCCAGCTCACCGACAGTCAATCAGCCCCAGCATTTT
TRBJ1-1	-	TRBV5-1	TRBD1	CASSLGQGANTEAFF	TGCGCCAGCAGCTTGGGACAGGGGGCGAACACTGAAGCTTTCTTT